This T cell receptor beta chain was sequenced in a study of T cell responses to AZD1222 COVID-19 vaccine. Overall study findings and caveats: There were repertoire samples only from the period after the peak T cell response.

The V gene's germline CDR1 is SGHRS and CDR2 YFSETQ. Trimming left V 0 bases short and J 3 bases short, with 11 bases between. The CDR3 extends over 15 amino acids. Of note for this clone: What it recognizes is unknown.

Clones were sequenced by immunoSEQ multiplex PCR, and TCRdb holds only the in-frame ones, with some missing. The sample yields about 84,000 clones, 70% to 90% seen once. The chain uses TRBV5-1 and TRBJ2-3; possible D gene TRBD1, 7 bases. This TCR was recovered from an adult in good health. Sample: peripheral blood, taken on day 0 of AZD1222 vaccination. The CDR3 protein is CASSLEGAGTDTQYF. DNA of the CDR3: TGCGCCAGCAGCTTGGAGGGGGCGGGGACAGATACGCAGTATTTT.